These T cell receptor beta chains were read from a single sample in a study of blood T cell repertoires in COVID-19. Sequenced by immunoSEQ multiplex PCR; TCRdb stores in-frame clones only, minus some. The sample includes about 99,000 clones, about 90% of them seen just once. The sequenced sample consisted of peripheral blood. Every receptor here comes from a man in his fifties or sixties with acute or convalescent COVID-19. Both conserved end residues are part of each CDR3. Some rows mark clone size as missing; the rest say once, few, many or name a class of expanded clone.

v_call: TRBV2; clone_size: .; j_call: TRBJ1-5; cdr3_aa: CASSESGQSNQLQHF
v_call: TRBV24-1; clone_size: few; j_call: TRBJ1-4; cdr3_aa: CATPRGDRGCSTNEKLFF
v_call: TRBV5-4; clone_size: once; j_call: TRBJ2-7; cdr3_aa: CASSFSQGSLTAEQYF
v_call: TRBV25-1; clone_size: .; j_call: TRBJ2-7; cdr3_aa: CASSERKGDKLSYEQYF
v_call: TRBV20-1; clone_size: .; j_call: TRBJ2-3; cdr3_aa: CSASDLVIDTQYF
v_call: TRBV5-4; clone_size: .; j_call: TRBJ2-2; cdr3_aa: CASSSQGGNTGELFF
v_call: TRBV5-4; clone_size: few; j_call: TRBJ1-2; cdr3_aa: CASSLAGNNGYTF
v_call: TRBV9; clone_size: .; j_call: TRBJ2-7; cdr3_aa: CASSVGLAGNEQYF
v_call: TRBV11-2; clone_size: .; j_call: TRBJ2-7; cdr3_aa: CASSPTFYEQYF
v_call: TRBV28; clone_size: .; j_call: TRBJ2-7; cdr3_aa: CASSLIFPSYEQYF
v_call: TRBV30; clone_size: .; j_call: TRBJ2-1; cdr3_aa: CAWSGGRGSIIEQFF
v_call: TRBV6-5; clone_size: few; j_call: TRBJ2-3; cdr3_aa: CASRRSGNTDTQYF
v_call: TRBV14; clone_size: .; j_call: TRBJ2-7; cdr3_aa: CASSQTRHEQYF
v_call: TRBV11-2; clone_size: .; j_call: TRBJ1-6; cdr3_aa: CASSLDSRYNSPLHF
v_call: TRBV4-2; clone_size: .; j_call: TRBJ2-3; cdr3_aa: CASSPSGSTDTQYF
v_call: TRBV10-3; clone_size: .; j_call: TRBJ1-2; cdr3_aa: CAILGGDRESRTYGYTF
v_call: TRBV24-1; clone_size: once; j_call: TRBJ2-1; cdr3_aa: CATSDALAGSNEQFF
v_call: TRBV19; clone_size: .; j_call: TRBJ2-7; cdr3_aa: CASSPLTGATYEQYF
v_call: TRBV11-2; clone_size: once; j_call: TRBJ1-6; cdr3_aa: CASSSLHRGANSPLHF
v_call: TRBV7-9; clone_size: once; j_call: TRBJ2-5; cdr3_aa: CASSWGQGEQETQYF
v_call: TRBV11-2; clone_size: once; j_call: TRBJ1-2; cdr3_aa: CASSPGLNYGYTF
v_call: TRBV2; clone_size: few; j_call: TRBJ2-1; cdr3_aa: CASRPGSDYEQFF
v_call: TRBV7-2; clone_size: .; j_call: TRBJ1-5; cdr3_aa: CASSLIQGDQPQHF
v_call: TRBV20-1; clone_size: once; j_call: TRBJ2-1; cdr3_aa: CSARGINEQFF
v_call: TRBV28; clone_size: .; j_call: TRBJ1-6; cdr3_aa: CATQGSGTDSPLHF
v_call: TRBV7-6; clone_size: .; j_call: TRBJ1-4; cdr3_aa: CASSPDRGGEKLFF
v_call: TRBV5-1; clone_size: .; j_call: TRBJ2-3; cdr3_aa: CASSPVLQDTQYF
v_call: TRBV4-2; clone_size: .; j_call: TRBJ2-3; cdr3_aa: CASSPNGLAGSPGSTDTQYF
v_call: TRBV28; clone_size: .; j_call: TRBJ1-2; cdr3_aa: CAAKGASMGYTF
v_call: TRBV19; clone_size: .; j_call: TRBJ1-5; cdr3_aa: CASTPGQNSNQSQHF
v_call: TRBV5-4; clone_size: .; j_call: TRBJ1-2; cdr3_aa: CASSPDRGLGYTF
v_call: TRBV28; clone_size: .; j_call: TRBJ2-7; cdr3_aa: CASSLPLPSAYSYEQYF
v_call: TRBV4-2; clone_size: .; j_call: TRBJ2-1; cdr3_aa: CASSQETGGASGYNEQFF
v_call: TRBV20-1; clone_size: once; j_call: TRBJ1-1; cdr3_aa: CSGRTSTEAFF
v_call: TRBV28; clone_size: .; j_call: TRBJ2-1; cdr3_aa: CASSGTGAFGYNEQFF
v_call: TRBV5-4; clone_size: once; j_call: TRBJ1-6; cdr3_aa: CASSLDGERGSPLHF
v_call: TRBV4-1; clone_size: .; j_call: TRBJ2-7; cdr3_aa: CASSQPTSGTSIDEQYF
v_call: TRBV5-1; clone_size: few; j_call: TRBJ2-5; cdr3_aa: CASSLRGSQETQYF
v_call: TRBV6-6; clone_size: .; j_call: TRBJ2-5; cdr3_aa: CASTRGLAGAETQYF
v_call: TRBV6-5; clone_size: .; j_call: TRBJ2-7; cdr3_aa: CASRKGLLGYEYF
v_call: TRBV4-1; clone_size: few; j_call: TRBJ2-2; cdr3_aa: CASSQLTENTGELFF
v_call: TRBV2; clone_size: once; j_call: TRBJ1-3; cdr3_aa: CASSEGRFSGNTIYF
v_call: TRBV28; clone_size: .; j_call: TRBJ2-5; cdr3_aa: CASSLIPGTALQETQYF
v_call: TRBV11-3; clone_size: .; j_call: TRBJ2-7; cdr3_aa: CASRERQGLSYEQYF
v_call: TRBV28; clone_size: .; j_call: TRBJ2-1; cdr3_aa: CASRPGTRRNEQFF
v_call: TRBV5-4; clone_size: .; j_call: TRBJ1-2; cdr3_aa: CASSPSPRQGAGYTF
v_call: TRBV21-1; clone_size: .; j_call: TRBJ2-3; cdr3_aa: CASTRDRVWEYTDTQYF
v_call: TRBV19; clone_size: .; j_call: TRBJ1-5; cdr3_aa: CASSMGLRGGNQPQHF
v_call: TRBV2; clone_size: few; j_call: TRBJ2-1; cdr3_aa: CATSVSYNEQFF
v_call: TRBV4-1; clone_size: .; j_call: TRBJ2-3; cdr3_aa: CASSRLAGGQGDTQYF
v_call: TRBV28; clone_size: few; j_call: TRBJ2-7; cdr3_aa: CASSLGSANEQYF
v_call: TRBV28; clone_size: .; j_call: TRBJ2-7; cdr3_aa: CASSVLQRVTYEQYF
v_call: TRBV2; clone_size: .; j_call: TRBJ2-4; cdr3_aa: CASSEAPRQIGKNIQYF
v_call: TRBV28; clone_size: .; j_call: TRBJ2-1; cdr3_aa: CASSTMRNSYNEQFF
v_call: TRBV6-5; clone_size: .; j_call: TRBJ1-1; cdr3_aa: CASSRQTEAFF
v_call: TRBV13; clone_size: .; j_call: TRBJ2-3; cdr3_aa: CASSQGTSGPPADTQYF
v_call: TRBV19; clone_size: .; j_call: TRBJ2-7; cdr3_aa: CASGDRGRMKQYF
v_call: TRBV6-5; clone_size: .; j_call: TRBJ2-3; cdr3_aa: CASSWEQGVMQYF
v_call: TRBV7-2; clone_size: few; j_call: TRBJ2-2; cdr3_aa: CASSAWRNTGELFF